This T cell receptor beta chain was profiled in a study of blood T cells in healthy people across ages. Findings of the study overall: Per-million-T-cell TCR beta diversity fell roughly linearly with age.

Then a second PCR, running roughly 6 to 11 cycles, was carried out with a sample-barcoded 5' primer and a J-beta primer mix. Every sample gave at least 2.5 million paired-end reads containing CDR3. TCRdb independently ran MiXCR on the 5' RACE reads; one entry per CDR3 protein. Among some 1.5 million distinct CDR3 sequences listed, roughly 43% were seen once. This clonotype was counted between two and nine times. Its cognate antigen is unknown. The CDR3 extends over 13 amino acids. V was clipped by 1 base and J by 13 bases; unmatched bases: 6. The chain couples TRBV12-3 or TRBV12-4 to TRBJ2-5, with 10 bases fitting TRBD2. Sequenced sample: blood. The clonotype was recovered from a woman under 30 in good health. The CDR3 loop reads CASSLGLAGDSYF. The CDR3 DNA is TGTGCCAGCAGTTTAGGGCTAGCGGGAGACTCGTACTTC.